Listed below are T cell receptor beta chains from one sample, sequenced in a study of identical twins. TCRdb independently ran MiXCR on the 5' RACE reads; one entry per CDR3 protein. The sample carries approximately 620,000 distinct CDR3 sequences, around 8.6% recorded once. These data also featured in a second study, about yellow fever vaccine responses in identical twins.

Sequencing was done on a sample of PBMCs. Receptors were obtained from a woman under 30 in good health. The conserved cysteine and the conserved F or W are not part of the CDR3 here.

V	J	CDR3
TRBV14	TRBJ1-6	ASSRQRDNSPLH
TRBV2	TRBJ2-7	ASRGQGYEQY
TRBV12-3/TRBV12-4	TRBJ2-5	ASSFYERDFEETQY
TRBV6-5	TRBJ2-7	ASSYSQVGTYEQY
TRBV19	TRBJ2-4	ASRNWRDIQY
TRBV4-1	TRBJ2-2	ASSQDTRDREALTTGELF
TRBV12-3/TRBV12-4	TRBJ2-1	ASSFPSDRGQDNEQF
TRBV6-1	TRBJ2-1	ASIQGGLVGINEQF
TRBV2	TRBJ2-7	ASRNEVGEQY
TRBV4-2	TRBJ2-7	ASSQGGTGSFYEQY
TRBV9	TRBJ2-1	ASSGGLAGTYNEQF
TRBV5-6	TRBJ2-6	AISPGLPWANVLT
TRBV21-1	TRBJ2-7	ASSKYGGRGESPYEQY
TRBV7-2	TRBJ2-5	ASSWSHREETQY
TRBV29-1	TRBJ2-7	SVEEGDRSEQY
TRBV7-2	TRBJ2-3	ASSLSGRSPDTQY
TRBV27	TRBJ2-1	ASTQSPSKTGSNEQF
TRBV7-8	TRBJ2-2	ASSLGAAGASNTGELF
TRBV7-6	TRBJ1-6	ASSSGGSNSPLH
TRBV3-1	TRBJ1-1	ASTITAGDTEAF
TRBV20-1	TRBJ2-7	SAPGTGYSYEQY
TRBV3-1	TRBJ1-2	ASSQEGQINYGYT
TRBV7-9	TRBJ2-1	ASSPKGRISNEQF
TRBV28	TRBJ2-5	ASSFEVWGRDETQY
TRBV12-3/TRBV12-4	TRBJ2-5	ASSLGLAGKETQY
TRBV28	TRBJ2-7	ASSLPPNEQY
TRBV10-3	TRBJ1-3	AIRGPRGLNSGNTIY
TRBV6-5	TRBJ1-2	ASSYTSGTGYT
TRBV5-1	TRBJ2-7	ASSLGRQTYEQY
TRBV12-3/TRBV12-4	TRBJ1-1	ASSLRGGSNTEAF
TRBV20-1	TRBJ2-3	SARAAGGPTQY
TRBV27	TRBJ1-1	ASSLGGGQLNTEAF